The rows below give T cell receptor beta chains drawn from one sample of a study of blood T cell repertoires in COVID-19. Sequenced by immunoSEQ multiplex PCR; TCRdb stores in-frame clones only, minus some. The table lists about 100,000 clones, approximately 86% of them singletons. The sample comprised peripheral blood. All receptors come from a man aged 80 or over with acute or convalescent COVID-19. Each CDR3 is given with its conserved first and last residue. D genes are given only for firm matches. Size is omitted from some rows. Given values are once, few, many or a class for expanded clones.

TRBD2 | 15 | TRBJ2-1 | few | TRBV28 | TGTGCCAGCAGTTTACAGGGACTAGCGGGAGTTGAGCAGTTCTTC | CASSLQGLAGVEQFF
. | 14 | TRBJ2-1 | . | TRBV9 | TGTGCCAGCAGTAGGGAGTTATCCTCCCATGAGCAGTTCTTC | CASSRELSSHEQFF
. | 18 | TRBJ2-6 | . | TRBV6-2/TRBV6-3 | TGTGCCAGCAGTTACCCCATGGGACTGGGCGCTGGGGCCAACGTCCTGACTTTC | CASSYPMGLGAGANVLTF
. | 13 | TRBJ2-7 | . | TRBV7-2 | TGTGCCAGCAGCTTGGACCGGGGCTACGAGCAGTACTTC | CASSLDRGYEQYF
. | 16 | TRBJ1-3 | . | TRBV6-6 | TGTGCCAGCAGGTTGTTAGGACAGACCTCTGGAAACACCATATATTTT | CASRLLGQTSGNTIYF
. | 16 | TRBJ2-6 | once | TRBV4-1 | TGCGCCAGCAGCCAAGAGAGAACCTCTGGGGCCAACGTCCTGACTTTC | CASSQERTSGANVLTF
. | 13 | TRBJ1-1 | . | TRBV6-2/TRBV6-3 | TGTGCCAGCAGTCACGGGATCAACACTGAAGCTTTCTTT | CASSHGINTEAFF
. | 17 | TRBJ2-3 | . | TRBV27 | TGTGCCAGCACTCCCTTCAGGGGCCGGGGCCCCACAGATACGCAGTATTTT | CASTPFRGRGPTDTQYF
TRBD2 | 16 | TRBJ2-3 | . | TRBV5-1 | TGCGCCAGCAGCTTGGGGACTAGCGGGGTCACAGATACGCAGTATTTT | CASSLGTSGVTDTQYF
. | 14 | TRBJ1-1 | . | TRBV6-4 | TGTGCCAGCCGAGTCTCGGGGGGTGAGACTGAAGCTTTCTTT | CASRVSGGETEAFF
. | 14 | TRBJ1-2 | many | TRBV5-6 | TGTGCCAGCAGCCCCCCCGACGGCGGAGGTGGCTACACCTTC | CASSPPDGGGGYTF
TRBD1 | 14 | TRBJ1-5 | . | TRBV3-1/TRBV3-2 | TGTGCCTATGCCTGGACAGGGTGTAATCAGCCCCAGCATTTT | CAYAWTGCNQPQHF
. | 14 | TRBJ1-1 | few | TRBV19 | TGTGCCAGTAGTCCTGGCCAGGGTGGGACTGAAGCTTTCTTT | CASSPGQGGTEAFF
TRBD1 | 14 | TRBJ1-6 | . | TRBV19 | TGTGCCAGTACTCGGACAGGGGGCCAGACACCCCTCCACTTT | CASTRTGGQTPLHF
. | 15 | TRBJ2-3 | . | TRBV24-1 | TGTGCCACCAGCGGCAGGGGAGGGGGCACAGATACGCAGTATTTT | CATSGRGGGTDTQYF
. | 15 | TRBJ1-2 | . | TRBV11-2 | TGTGCCAGCAGCTTAGAACCCCGCTCGGACTATGGCTACACCTTC | CASSLEPRSDYGYTF
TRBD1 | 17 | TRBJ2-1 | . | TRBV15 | TGTGCCACCAGCAGAGGGCGTGGAGGGACAGGGATGGTTGAGCAGTTCTTC | CATSRGRGGTGMVEQFF
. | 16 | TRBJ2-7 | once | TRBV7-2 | TGTGCCAGCAGCTTAGATAGCGGCATTAACTCCTACGAGCAGTACTTC | CASSLDSGINSYEQYF
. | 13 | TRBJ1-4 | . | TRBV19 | TGTGCCAGTAAGGGCAGGGAAGAAGAAAAACTGTTTTTT | CASKGREEEKLFF
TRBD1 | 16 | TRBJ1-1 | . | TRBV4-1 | TGCGCCAGCAGCCCCGGCATCGACAGGGCGAACACTGAAGCTTTCTTT | CASSPGIDRANTEAFF
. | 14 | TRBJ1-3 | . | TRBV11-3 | TGTGCCAGCAGCTTAGATACTTCTGGAAACACCATATATTTT | CASSLDTSGNTIYF
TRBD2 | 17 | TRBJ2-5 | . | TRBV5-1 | TGCGCCAGCAGCTTGTTGGGGACTAGCGGGAGTCAAGAGACCCAGTACTTC | CASSLLGTSGSQETQYF
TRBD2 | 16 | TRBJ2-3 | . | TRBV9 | TGTGCCAGCAGCGTCACTAGCGGGAGCACCACAGATACGCAGTATTTT | CASSVTSGSTTDTQYF
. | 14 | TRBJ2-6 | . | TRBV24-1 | TGTGCCACCAGTGATCGGCGGGTACCCAACGTCCTGACTTTC | CATSDRRVPNVLTF
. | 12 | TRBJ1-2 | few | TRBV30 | TGTGCCTGGAGTAAAGGGGGATATGGCTACACCTTC | CAWSKGGYGYTF
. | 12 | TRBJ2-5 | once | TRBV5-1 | TGCGCCAGCAGCCCGCCGGAAGAGACCCAGTACTTC | CASSPPEETQYF
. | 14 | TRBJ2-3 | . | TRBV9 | TGTGCCAGCAGCCCGGGTTCGAACACAGATACGCAGTATTTT | CASSPGSNTDTQYF
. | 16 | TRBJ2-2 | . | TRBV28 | TGTGCCAGCAGTTTACTTCAGCGGATGAACACCGGGGAGCTGTTTTTT | CASSLLQRMNTGELFF
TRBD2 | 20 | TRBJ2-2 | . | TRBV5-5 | TGTGCCAGCAGTTTGGGGGGTAACAGCGGGAGGTACTCGAGAACCGGGGAGCTGTTTTTT | CASSLGGNSGRYSRTGELFF
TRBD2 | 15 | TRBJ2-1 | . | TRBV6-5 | TGTGCCAGCAGGGGACTAGCGGGAGGGAGTAATGAGCAGTTCTTC | CASRGLAGGSNEQFF
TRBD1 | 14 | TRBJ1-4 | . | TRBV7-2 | TGTGCCAGCAGCCGGGACAGGGACGACGAAAAACTGTTTTTT | CASSRDRDDEKLFF
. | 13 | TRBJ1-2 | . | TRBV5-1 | TGCGCCAGCAGACTAACAGGGAGTACTGGCTACACCTTC | CASRLTGSTGYTF
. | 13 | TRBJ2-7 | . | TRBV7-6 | TGTGCCAGCAGCTCCTACAGGAGCAACGAGCAGTACTTC | CASSSYRSNEQYF
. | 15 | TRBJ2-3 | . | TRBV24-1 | TGTGCCACCTCGAAGAGGGTTGGCGACACAGATACGCAGTATTTT | CATSKRVGDTDTQYF
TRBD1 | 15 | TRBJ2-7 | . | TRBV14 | TGTGCCAGCAGCCTTAGCCGGGACAGACACTACGAGCAGTACTTC | CASSLSRDRHYEQYF
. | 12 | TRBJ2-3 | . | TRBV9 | TGTGCCAGCAGCGCAACGGCAGATACGCAGTATTTT | CASSATADTQYF
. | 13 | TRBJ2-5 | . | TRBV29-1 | TGCAGCGTTAGGATTACAGGCCAAGAGACCCAGTACTTC | CSVRITGQETQYF
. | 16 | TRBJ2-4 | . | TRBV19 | TGTGCCAGTAGTTCCCTTCTTGCGGAAGCCAAAAACATTCAGTACTTC | CASSSLLAEAKNIQYF
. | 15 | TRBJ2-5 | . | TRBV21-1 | TGTGCCAGCCTCCGGGACAGATCGAGGGGAGAGACCCAGTACTTC | CASLRDRSRGETQYF
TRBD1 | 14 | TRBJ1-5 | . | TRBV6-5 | TGTGCCAGCAGTCGACAGGGTGGAGATCAGCCCCAGCATTTT | CASSRQGGDQPQHF
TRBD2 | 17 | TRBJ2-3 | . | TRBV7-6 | TGTGCCAGCAGCTTAGGTGCGGCGGGAGGGCCAGCAGATACGCAGTATTTT | CASSLGAAGGPADTQYF
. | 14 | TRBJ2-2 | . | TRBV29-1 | TGCAGCGTCGGGCAGGGGCTCAACACCGGGGAGCTGTTTTTT | CSVGQGLNTGELFF
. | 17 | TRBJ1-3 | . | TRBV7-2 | TGTGCCAGCAGCTTAGGTGGAAGACTCAGCTCTGGAAACACCATATATTTT | CASSLGGRLSSGNTIYF
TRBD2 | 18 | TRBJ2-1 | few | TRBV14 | TGTGCCAGCAGGGTCGAGGCTAGCGGGAGGGGGATGAACAATGAGCAGTTCTTC | CASRVEASGRGMNNEQFF
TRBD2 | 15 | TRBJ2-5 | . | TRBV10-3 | TGTGCCATCAGTGAGGGACTAGCGGAATCGGAGACCCAGTACTTC | CAISEGLAESETQYF
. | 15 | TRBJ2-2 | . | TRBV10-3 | TGTGCCATCAGAGCCGGGACTGGAGACACCGGGGAGCTGTTTTTT | CAIRAGTGDTGELFF